Listed below are T cell receptor beta chains from one sample, sequenced in a study of T-cell memory formation after mild COVID-19. From the 5' RACE reads, TCRdb called clonotypes with MiXCR, one entry per CDR3 protein. Of a few hundred thousand distinct CDR3 sequences in the sample, nearly 25% were seen once. The source material was PBMCs or a T cell subset sorted from them (not recorded which). The receptor source for this set is an adult woman who had mild COVID-19 (a few samples of this study predate the infection). Cell type and time point are not known. Both conserved end residues are part of each CDR3. The D gene is left open where the match is weak. Clone size is stated in some rows and not others, as once, few, many or a class when expanded.

J gene | clone size | D gene | V gene | CDR3 length | CDR3 protein | CDR3 DNA
TRBJ1-1 | NA | NA | TRBV2 | 14 | CASSADSLNTEAFF | TGTGCCAGCAGCGCGGACAGCCTAAACACTGAAGCTTTCTTT
TRBJ2-7 | NA | NA | TRBV29-1 | 14 | CSVVDPFAPVEQYF | TGCAGCGTTGTGGACCCCTTCGCCCCGGTCGAGCAGTACTTC
TRBJ2-1 | NA | NA | TRBV6-5 | 16 | CASSYSPEGAGNEQFF | TGTGCCAGCAGTTACAGCCCGGAGGGGGCGGGGAATGAGCAGTTCTTC
TRBJ2-5 | few | NA | TRBV5-4 | 14 | CASSLAWDEETQYF | TGTGCCAGCAGCTTGGCCTGGGATGAAGAGACCCAGTACTTC
TRBJ2-1 | NA | TRBD2 | TRBV9 | 15 | CASSVRISGRGEQFF | TGTGCCAGCAGCGTTAGAATTAGCGGGAGGGGTGAGCAGTTCTTC
TRBJ2-7 | few | TRBD2 | TRBV7-9 | 15 | CASSLGLAERYEQYF | TGTGCCAGCAGCTTAGGACTAGCGGAAAGGTACGAGCAGTACTTC
TRBJ1-1 | few | NA | TRBV12-3/TRBV12-4 | 11 | CASSFGQEAFF | TGTGCCAGCAGTTTCGGGCAAGAAGCTTTCTTT
TRBJ2-1 | few | TRBD2 | TRBV7-8 | 15 | CASSRAGGPFVEQFF | TGTGCCAGCAGCAGAGCGGGAGGGCCTTTCGTTGAGCAGTTCTTC
TRBJ2-5 | NA | NA | TRBV6-2/TRBV6-3 | 13 | CASSRVTRRASYF | TGTGCCAGCAGCCGTGTTACACGGCGGGCGTCCTACTTC
TRBJ2-7 | NA | NA | TRBV20-1 | 14 | CSANERDRAYEQYF | TGCAGTGCTAACGAAAGGGACCGAGCCTACGAGCAGTACTTC
TRBJ2-5 | many | TRBD1 | TRBV7-9 | 14 | CASSLWDSQETQYF | TGTGCCAGCAGCTTATGGGACAGCCAAGAGACCCAGTACTTC
TRBJ2-3 | NA | NA | TRBV7-2 | 17 | CASSSHMGGGVSDTQYF | TGTGCCAGCAGCTCCCATATGGGGGGGGGCGTGTCAGATACGCAGTATTTT
TRBJ2-7 | few | TRBD1 | TRBV29-1 | 14 | CSVGRDRGTYEQYF | TGCAGCGTTGGGAGGGACAGGGGCACCTACGAGCAGTACTTC
TRBJ2-5 | NA | TRBD2 | TRBV12-3/TRBV12-4 | 15 | CASSPPGLAGQTQYF | TGTGCCAGCAGCCCACCGGGACTAGCGGGGCAAACCCAGTACTTC
TRBJ2-1 | few | TRBD2 | TRBV6-6 | 18 | CASSYSFGIAGGKNEQFF | TGTGCCAGCAGTTACTCTTTTGGGATAGCGGGAGGGAAAAATGAGCAGTTCTTC
TRBJ2-7 | NA | TRBD1 | TRBV27 | 13 | CASRQDRRYEQYF | TGTGCCAGTCGCCAGGACAGGCGATACGAGCAGTACTTC
TRBJ1-1 | few | NA | TRBV13 | 15 | CASSPAGHRVAEAFF | TGTGCCAGCAGCCCGGCGGGGCATAGGGTCGCTGAAGCTTTCTTT
TRBJ2-1 | few | NA | TRBV7-9 | 11 | CASSLSAEQFF | TGTGCCAGCAGCCTTAGTGCTGAGCAGTTCTTC
TRBJ2-1 | NA | NA | TRBV9 | 14 | CASSVEGSGNEQFF | TGTGCCAGCAGCGTAGAAGGTTCCGGTAATGAGCAGTTCTTC
TRBJ2-6 | NA | TRBD1 | TRBV12-3/TRBV12-4 | 17 | CASSFSGTGPGANVLTF | TGTGCCAGCAGTTTCTCCGGGACAGGGCCTGGGGCCAACGTCCTGACTTTC
TRBJ2-3 | many | NA | TRBV15 | 16 | CATSSVSRASTDTQYF | TGTGCCACCAGTTCGGTTTCTAGGGCTAGCACAGATACGCAGTATTTT
TRBJ1-1 | few | NA | TRBV28 | 14 | CASSSAYMNTEAFF | TGTGCCAGCAGTTCCGCCTATATGAACACTGAAGCTTTCTTT
TRBJ2-1 | NA | TRBD2 | TRBV13 | 19 | CASRKNADGRAGFGNEQFF | TGTGCCAGCAGAAAGAATGCGGACGGGAGGGCCGGATTCGGCAATGAGCAGTTCTTC
TRBJ2-7 | few | NA | TRBV5-1 | 13 | CASSPTDRKEQYF | TGCGCCAGCAGCCCTACTGACAGAAAAGAGCAGTACTTC
TRBJ2-7 | few | NA | TRBV6-6 | 16 | CASSYHFPGIVPEQYF | TGTGCCAGCAGTTACCATTTTCCAGGGATCGTTCCCGAGCAGTACTTC
TRBJ2-7 | NA | TRBD1 | TRBV20-1 | 14 | CSARATGGPGEQYF | TGCAGTGCTAGAGCGACAGGGGGTCCCGGCGAGCAGTACTTC
TRBJ2-1 | few | NA | TRBV24-1 | 16 | CATSDFGLMGSDEQFF | TGTGCCACCAGTGATTTTGGGCTGATGGGAAGCGATGAGCAGTTCTTC
TRBJ2-7 | NA | TRBD1 | TRBV14 | 13 | CASRRQGDYEQYF | TGTGCCAGCAGAAGACAGGGGGACTACGAGCAGTACTTC
TRBJ2-1 | few | TRBD2 | TRBV4-3 | 16 | CASSQATGTSYNEQFF | TGCGCCAGCAGCCAGGCTACCGGGACTAGCTACAATGAGCAGTTCTTC
TRBJ1-2 | NA | TRBD1 | TRBV10-3 | 16 | CAISERPGQGNYGYTF | TGTGCCATCAGCGAACGACCGGGACAGGGGAACTATGGCTACACCTTC
TRBJ2-5 | few | TRBD1 | TRBV5-1 | 14 | CASRLGTVQETQYF | TGCGCCAGCAGACTAGGGACAGTTCAAGAGACCCAGTACTTC
TRBJ2-1 | NA | TRBD2 | TRBV6-5 | 16 | CASSWGLAGVDNEQFF | TGTGCCAGCAGTTGGGGGTTAGCGGGAGTGGACAATGAGCAGTTCTTC
TRBJ2-7 | NA | TRBD2 | TRBV7-9 | 18 | CASSLFGTSGIRIDEQYF | TGTGCCAGCAGCTTATTCGGGACTAGCGGGATCAGGATCGACGAGCAGTACTTC
TRBJ1-1 | few | NA | TRBV7-9 | 15 | CASSLADGGDTEAFF | TGTGCCAGCAGCTTAGCGGACGGGGGGGACACTGAAGCTTTCTTT
TRBJ2-4 | many | TRBD2 | TRBV12-3/TRBV12-4 | 16 | CASTQGGILAKNIQYF | TGTGCCAGCACCCAGGGAGGGATTCTAGCCAAAAACATTCAGTACTTC
TRBJ2-2 | NA | NA | TRBV9 | 15 | CASSAVRGNTGELFF | TGTGCCAGCAGTGCCGTTCGGGGGAACACCGGGGAGCTGTTTTTT
TRBJ2-7 | few | NA | TRBV4-1 | 16 | CASSQDGPQGGYEQYF | TGCGCCAGCAGCCAAGATGGCCCACAGGGGGGGTACGAGCAGTACTTC
TRBJ1-1 | few | NA | TRBV5-1 | 14 | CASSLVDRNTEAFF | TGCGCCAGCAGCTTGGTTGACAGGAACACTGAAGCTTTCTTT
TRBJ1-1 | NA | NA | TRBV29-1 | 11 | CSVGQNTEAFF | TGCAGCGTTGGACAGAACACTGAAGCTTTCTTT
TRBJ2-5 | NA | TRBD1 | TRBV20-1 | 16 | CSATGTGVVGQETQYF | TGCAGTGCAACCGGGACAGGGGTGGTCGGGCAAGAGACCCAGTACTTC
TRBJ2-7 | NA | NA | TRBV5-1 | 13 | CASRKVAGYEQYF | TGCGCCAGCAGAAAGGTGGCAGGCTACGAGCAGTACTTC
TRBJ2-1 | NA | TRBD2 | TRBV11-2 | 14 | CASSLPGGRNEQFF | TGTGCCAGCAGCTTGCCGGGAGGGCGAAATGAGCAGTTCTTC
TRBJ2-2 | few | TRBD1 | TRBV4-1 | 16 | CASSPLTGVGTGELFF | TGCGCCAGCAGCCCCCTGACAGGGGTGGGCACCGGGGAGCTGTTTTTT
TRBJ2-1 | NA | NA | TRBV7-9 | 12 | CASSPRVNEQFF | TGTGCCAGCAGCCCCAGGGTCAATGAGCAGTTCTTC
TRBJ2-1 | NA | TRBD2 | TRBV12-3/TRBV12-4 | 17 | CASSHDGLAGHYNEQFF | TGTGCCAGCAGCCACGACGGACTAGCGGGCCACTACAATGAGCAGTTCTTC
TRBJ2-1 | few | TRBD2 | TRBV7-9 | 15 | CASSSTSGGAFEQFF | TGTGCCAGCAGCTCGACGAGCGGGGGGGCATTTGAGCAGTTCTTC
TRBJ2-7 | few | NA | TRBV20-1 | 13 | CSARLDRSYEQYF | TGCAGTGCTAGATTGGACCGCTCCTACGAGCAGTACTTC
TRBJ2-2 | few | NA | TRBV9 | 14 | CASSAGQNTGELFF | TGTGCCAGCAGCGCGGGACAGAACACCGGGGAGCTGTTTTTT
TRBJ1-1 | many | NA | TRBV7-3 | 14 | CASSLSGGSTEAFF | TGTGCCAGCAGCTTGTCCGGGGGGAGCACTGAAGCTTTCTTT
TRBJ2-2 | few | TRBD1 | TRBV2 | 15 | CATRSGGLNTGELFF | TGTGCCACTCGCTCAGGGGGCTTGAACACCGGGGAGCTGTTTTTT
TRBJ1-5 | NA | NA | TRBV12-3/TRBV12-4 | 14 | CASSFWASNQPQHF | TGTGCCAGCAGTTTTTGGGCGAGCAATCAGCCCCAGCATTTT
TRBJ1-1 | NA | TRBD1 | TRBV5-1 | 14 | CASSLIWTGGEAFF | TGCGCCAGCAGCTTGATTTGGACAGGGGGCGAAGCTTTCTTT
TRBJ2-3 | few | TRBD2 | TRBV12-5 | 17 | CASALGSAGGLTDTQYF | TGTGCTAGTGCCTTGGGATCGGCGGGGGGGCTCACAGATACGCAGTATTTT
TRBJ2-1 | few | TRBD1 | TRBV15 | 14 | CATRRTGAYNEQFF | TGTGCCACCAGGAGAACAGGGGCCTACAATGAGCAGTTCTTC